This section outlines one TCR beta chain sequence together with its context. Its antigen remains unidentified. These data come from a study of T-cell memory formation after mild COVID-19. General study points: The pre-infection memory compartment contained some responding clones, suggesting cross-reactive memory joined. Day 15 to 85 contracting clones showed balanced CD4/CD8; day 15 to 37 expanders favored CD4+.

TCRdb recomputed calls from the 5' RACE reads with MiXCR, one row per CDR3 protein. The data show roughly 600,000 distinct CDR3 sequences, with around 17% seen just once and about 11% held by the top ten. After removal of 5 bases from V and 2 bases from J, the junction contained 8 bases not matched to a gene. Germline V gene data show CDR1 as MNHEY and CDR2 as SVGAGI. The CDR3 is 16 residues long. This clonotype was obtained from an adult woman who had mild COVID-19 (a few samples of this study predate the infection). Cell type and time point are not known. The gene calls are TRBV6-5 and TRBJ2-1, with TRBD2 matching 8 bases. Sequencing input: PBMCs or a T cell subset sorted from them (not recorded which). CDR3 region: CASSTRTSRAYNEQFF. The CDR3 bases are TGTGCCAGCAGTACCCGGACTAGCCGGGCCTACAATGAGCAGTTCTTC.